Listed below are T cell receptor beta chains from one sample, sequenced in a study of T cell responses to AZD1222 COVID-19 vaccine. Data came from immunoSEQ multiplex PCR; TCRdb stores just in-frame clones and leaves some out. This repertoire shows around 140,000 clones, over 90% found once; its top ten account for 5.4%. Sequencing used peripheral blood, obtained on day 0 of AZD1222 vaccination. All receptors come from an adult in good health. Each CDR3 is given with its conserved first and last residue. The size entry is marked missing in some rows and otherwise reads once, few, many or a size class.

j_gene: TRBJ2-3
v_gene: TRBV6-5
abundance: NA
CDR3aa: CASLVAASTDTQYF

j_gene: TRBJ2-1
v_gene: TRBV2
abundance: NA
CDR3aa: CASRAVQEQFF

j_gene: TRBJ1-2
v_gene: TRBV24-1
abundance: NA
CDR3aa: CATSTRGRGRSYGYTF

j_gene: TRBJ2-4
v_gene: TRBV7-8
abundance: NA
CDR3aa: CASSLRQGGSIQYF

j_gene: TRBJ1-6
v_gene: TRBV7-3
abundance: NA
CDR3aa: CASSLRRAPDDSLHF

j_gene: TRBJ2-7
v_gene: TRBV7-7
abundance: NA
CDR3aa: CASSQSYGFYEQYF

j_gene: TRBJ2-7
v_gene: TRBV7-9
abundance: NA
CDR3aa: CASSQSGQLAYEQYF

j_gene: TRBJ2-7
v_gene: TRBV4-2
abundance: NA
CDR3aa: CASSQETGYEQYF

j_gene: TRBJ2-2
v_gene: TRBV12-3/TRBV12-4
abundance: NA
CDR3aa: CASRDTGTGELFF

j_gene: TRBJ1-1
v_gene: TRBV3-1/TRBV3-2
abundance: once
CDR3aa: CASMGDTEAFF

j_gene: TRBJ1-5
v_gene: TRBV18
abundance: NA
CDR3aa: CASSPLPPGGGGNQPQHF

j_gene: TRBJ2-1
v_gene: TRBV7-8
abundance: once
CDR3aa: CASSLVAGVGYNEQFF

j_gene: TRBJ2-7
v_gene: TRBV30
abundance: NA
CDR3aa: CAWSVSGSHEQYF

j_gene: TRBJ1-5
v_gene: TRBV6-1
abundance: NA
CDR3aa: CASSDSAHSNQPQHF

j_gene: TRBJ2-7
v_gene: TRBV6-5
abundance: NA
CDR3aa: CASSTGWAEQYF

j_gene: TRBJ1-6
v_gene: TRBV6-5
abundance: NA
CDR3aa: CASSYRRKTNSPLHF

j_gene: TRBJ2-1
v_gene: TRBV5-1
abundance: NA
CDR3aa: CASSLSGQGYNEQFF

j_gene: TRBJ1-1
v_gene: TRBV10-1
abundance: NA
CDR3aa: CASSDVLGLNTEAFF

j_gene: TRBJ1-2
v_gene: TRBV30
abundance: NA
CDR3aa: CAWSGGQGTYGYTF

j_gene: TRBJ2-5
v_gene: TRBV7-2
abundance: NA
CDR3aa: CASRRGEIETQYF

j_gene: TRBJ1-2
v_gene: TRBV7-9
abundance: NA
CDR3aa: CASNHPATVPRNF

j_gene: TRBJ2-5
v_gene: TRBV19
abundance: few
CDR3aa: CASSNSRGETQYF

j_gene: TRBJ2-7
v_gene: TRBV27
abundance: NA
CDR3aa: CASSPRDRPPYEQYF

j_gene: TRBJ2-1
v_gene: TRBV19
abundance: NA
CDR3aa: CASSLDRDNEQFF

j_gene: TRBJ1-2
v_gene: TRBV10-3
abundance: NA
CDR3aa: CAISEPAGAQAWGYTF

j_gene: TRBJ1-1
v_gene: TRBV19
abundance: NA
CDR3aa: CASSMGENTEAFF

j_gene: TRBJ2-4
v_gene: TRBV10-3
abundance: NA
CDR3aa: CAITNRDTSLAKNIQYF

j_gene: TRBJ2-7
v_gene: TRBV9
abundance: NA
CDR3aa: CASSVDRGGSEQYF

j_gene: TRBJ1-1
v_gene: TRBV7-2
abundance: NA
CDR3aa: CASRHGQGILRAFF

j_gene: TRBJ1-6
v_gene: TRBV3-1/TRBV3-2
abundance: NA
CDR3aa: CASSQVAGSSPLHF

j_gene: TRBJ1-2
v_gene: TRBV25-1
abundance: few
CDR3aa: CASSVYTGGGYTF

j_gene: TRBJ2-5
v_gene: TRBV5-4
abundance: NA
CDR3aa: CASSEGLVVQETQYF

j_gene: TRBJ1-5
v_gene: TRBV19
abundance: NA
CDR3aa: CARGEQRISNQPQHF